This TCR beta chain was obtained from a study of cytomegalovirus exposure and HLA in healthy donors. This CDR3 is 16 amino acids long. Germline loops: CDR1 SGHRS, CDR2 YFSETQ. The ends were cut back, 0 bases at V and 0 bases at J, with 12 bases in the middle. This PCR relied on a set of 60 Vbeta primers and 13 Jbeta primers. Using immunoSEQ multiplex PCR, the repertoire was profiled, and TCRdb retains in-frame clones only, with some absent. The table lists 100,000 to 150,000 clones, under 80% of them singletons. Material: PBMCs. The sequence was obtained from a woman aged 55-75 years in good health and CMV-seropositive. J is TRBJ2-5 and V is TRBV5-1; weak D call: TRBD2 (5 bases). CDR3 sequence: CASSLVPGGYQETQYF. DNA for the CDR3: TGCGCCAGCAGCTTGGTTCCAGGCGGGTACCAAGAGACCCAGTACTTC.